This TCR beta chain emerged from a study of cytomegalovirus exposure and HLA in healthy donors. A remark on this clone: Its target is not known.

PCR used 60 Vbeta primers and 13 Jbeta primers. Clones were sequenced by immunoSEQ multiplex PCR, and TCRdb holds only the in-frame ones, with some missing. Of roughly 200,000 clones in the sample, over 65% were seen once. Per germline, CDR1 MNHNS and CDR2 SASEGT. V lost 4 bases to trimming and J lost 2 bases; unmatched junction nucleotides: 8. This CDR3 region has 16 residues. Study outcomes and limitations: The authors later found TCR association rates varying by HLA locus, with DRB1 most and HLA-C fewest.

V usage is TRBV6-1 and J usage is TRBJ2-7, with 10 positions matching TRBD1. Sequenced: PBMCs. The sequence was obtained from a man between 18 and 29 years old in good health and CMV-seronegative. The CDR3 region is CASSVHRDRGAYEQYF. The CDR3 nucleotides read TGTGCCAGCAGTGTACACCGGGACAGGGGAGCCTACGAGCAGTACTTC.